The T cell receptor beta chain described here comes from a study of monozygotic twins with inflammatory bowel disease. Per individual sample, eight separate reactions were used to make cDNA. Molecular identifiers with 6-nucleotide sample barcodes were added during cDNA synthesis via template switching. TCRdb reprocessed the 5' RACE reads, with one entry per CDR3 protein and no DNA. The repertoire shows about 420,000 distinct CDR3 sequences; the top ten hold more than 2%. Germline-derived CDR1 and CDR2 are MDHEN and SYDVKM. The CDR3 length is 15 residues. The sample was blood. This clonotype was obtained from a human donor with ulcerative colitis or Crohn's disease, or a healthy co-twin of an affected twin (not recorded which). The chain uses TRBV28 and TRBJ1-2; TCRdb reports TRBD1, a call that lacks DNA to check it against. This CDR3 reads CASSSLVGRDYGYTF.